This T cell receptor beta chain came from a study of shared clonotypes between healthy human individuals. Comments on this clone: The antigen remains undetermined. Other DNA variants within this sample encode the same CDR3.

Sequenced by immunoSEQ multiplex PCR; TCRdb stores in-frame clones only, minus some. The sample shows 1.6 million or so clones, 96% of them seen only once. The study, taken as a whole, reports: Clonotype sharing across donors was expected to vary with sequencing depth. What rarefaction showed was incomplete sorted-subset sequencing despite large depth. Naive subsets typically showed greater estimated richness than memory subsets.

V lost 0 bases to trimming and J lost 3 bases, with 4 bases between them. Germline V gene data show CDR1 as SGHRS and CDR2 as YFSETQ. This CDR3 contains 13 residues. The source material was naive CD4+ T cells sorted from blood. The subset: CD45RA+ positively selected. This chain links TRBV5-1 with TRBJ2-1, with unresolved D. The sequence derives from a man aged 25-45 years in good health. CDR3 sequence reads: CASSLDIYNEQFF. The CDR3 DNA sequence: TGCGCCAGCAGCTTGGACATCTACAATGAGCAGTTCTTC.